This is a list of T cell receptor beta chains from one sample in a study of T cells after yellow fever vaccination. From the 5' RACE reads, TCRdb called clonotypes with MiXCR, one entry per CDR3 protein. The profile shows some 300,000 distinct CDR3 sequences, about 10% of them singletons. The material sequenced was CD4+ T cells sorted from PBMCs, taken 45 days after the yellow fever booster vaccination. The origin of the receptors is a man between 18 and 29 years old who received the YFV17D yellow fever vaccine. Each CDR3 is given with its conserved first and last residue. D genes are given only for firm matches. The listing skips clone size in some rows; elsewhere it reads once, few, many or a size class.

size,D,V,J,CDR3,DNA
NA,TRBD2,TRBV15,TRBJ2-7,CATAGGGSNEQYF,TGTGCCACCGCGGGGGGGGGTTCAAACGAGCAGTACTTC
NA,NA,TRBV2,TRBJ1-5,CASSEVSDQPQHF,TGTGCCAGCAGTGAGGTTTCCGATCAGCCCCAGCATTTT
few,NA,TRBV12-3/TRBV12-4,TRBJ2-1,CASRNTDYNEQFF,TGTGCCAGCAGAAATACAGACTACAATGAGCAGTTCTTC
NA,NA,TRBV7-2,TRBJ2-3,CASSPAYTDTQYF,TGTGCCAGCAGCCCCGCCTACACAGATACGCAGTATTTT
NA,TRBD1,TRBV20-1,TRBJ2-1,CSAHRGLSYNEQFF,TGCAGTGCTCACAGGGGTCTGTCCTACAATGAGCAGTTCTTC
few,NA,TRBV7-2,TRBJ1-2,CASSLASRDGYTF,TGTGCCAGCAGCTTAGCGTCCCGGGATGGCTACACCTTC
NA,TRBD1,TRBV20-1,TRBJ1-1,CSAPQGFTEAFF,TGCAGTGCGCCACAGGGGTTCACTGAAGCTTTCTTT
few,NA,TRBV5-1,TRBJ2-5,CASSSQQTQETQYF,TGCGCCAGCAGCTCCCAACAGACGCAAGAGACCCAGTACTTC
NA,TRBD1,TRBV7-6,TRBJ2-7,CASSLSYRGQGYEQYF,TGTGCCAGCAGCTTATCGTATAGGGGACAGGGCTACGAGCAGTACTTC
few,TRBD1,TRBV7-6,TRBJ1-5,CASSLQPTGQGSQPQHF,TGTGCCAGCAGCTTACAGCCCACGGGACAGGGGTCTCAGCCCCAGCATTTT
few,NA,TRBV27,TRBJ1-2,CASSPIEGYTF,TGTGCCAGCAGTCCCATTGAGGGCTACACCTTC
few,NA,TRBV27,TRBJ1-2,CASSTSNNYGYTF,TGTGCCAGCAGTACCTCGAATAACTATGGCTACACCTTC
NA,TRBD2,TRBV7-8,TRBJ2-7,CASSSPSGGDSYEQYF,TGTGCCAGCAGCTCCCCCAGCGGGGGGGACTCCTACGAGCAGTACTTC
NA,NA,TRBV11-2,TRBJ1-1,CASRGNGVSDMNTEAFF,TGTGCCAGCAGAGGGAACGGGGTATCCGATATGAACACTGAAGCTTTCTTT
NA,NA,TRBV7-6,TRBJ2-3,CASTKQGPDTQYF,TGTGCCAGCACGAAACAGGGCCCAGATACGCAGTATTTT
few,NA,TRBV25-1,TRBJ2-5,CASSERAGIQETQYF,TGTGCCAGCAGTGAGCGAGCGGGCATACAAGAGACCCAGTACTTC
few,NA,TRBV7-6,TRBJ1-4,CASRPNRVEREKLFF,TGTGCCAGCAGGCCGAACAGGGTTGAGAGGGAAAAACTGTTTTTT
many,NA,TRBV5-1,TRBJ1-1,CASSRDGGLSTEAFF,TGCGCCAGCAGCCGAGACGGGGGGCTGAGCACTGAAGCTTTCTTT
few,NA,TRBV14,TRBJ1-4,CASSQDLPPLSQGSEKLFF,TGTGCCAGCAGCCAAGACCTCCCACCTCTTTCACAGGGTAGTGAAAAACTGTTTTTT
NA,NA,TRBV2,TRBJ1-6,CASSRDPVPNSPLHF,TGTGCCAGCAGCCGGGACCCAGTGCCTAATTCACCCCTCCACTTT
few,NA,TRBV7-2,TRBJ1-1,CASSLSGHRASEAFF,TGTGCCAGCAGCTTATCGGGACACCGGGCGTCCGAAGCTTTCTTT
NA,NA,TRBV9,TRBJ1-4,CASSVTGSHEKLFF,TGTGCCAGCAGCGTTACCGGGTCGCATGAAAAACTGTTTTTT
few,NA,TRBV5-1,TRBJ2-5,CASNAGNQETQYF,TGCGCCAGTAATGCAGGGAACCAAGAGACCCAGTACTTC
many,NA,TRBV5-1,TRBJ2-4,CASSPGGHSKNIQYF,TGCGCCAGCTCCCCTGGAGGACATTCCAAAAACATTCAGTACTTC
NA,TRBD1,TRBV7-9,TRBJ1-2,CASSFGDRGQSGYTF,TGTGCCAGCAGCTTCGGGGACAGGGGGCAATCTGGCTACACCTTC
NA,NA,TRBV20-1,TRBJ2-1,CSHPRGGGRDEQFF,TGCAGCCACCCGAGAGGGGGGGGCCGAGATGAGCAGTTCTTC
few,TRBD1,TRBV7-2,TRBJ2-7,CASSQAHSGQLYEQYF,TGTGCCAGCAGCCAAGCGCACTCGGGACAGCTCTACGAGCAGTACTTC
many,TRBD1,TRBV5-1,TRBJ2-5,CASSLATGQETQYF,TGCGCCAGCAGCCTGGCGACAGGGCAAGAGACCCAGTACTTC
NA,TRBD1,TRBV20-1,TRBJ2-2,CSARDTGDGELFF,TGCAGTGCTAGAGATACAGGGGATGGGGAGCTGTTTTTT
few,NA,TRBV20-1,TRBJ1-2,CSARGGAGYTF,TGCAGTGCTAGAGGGGGGGCGGGCTACACCTTC
NA,NA,TRBV5-1,TRBJ2-6,CASSLVGHPSGANVLTF,TGCGCCAGCAGCTTGGTAGGACACCCCTCTGGGGCCAACGTCCTGACTTTC
few,NA,TRBV20-1,TRBJ1-2,CSAPWAGYTF,TGCAGTGCCCCTTGGGCCGGCTACACCTTC
NA,TRBD1,TRBV5-4,TRBJ2-1,CASSQDRVGVNEQFF,TGTGCCAGCAGCCAAGACAGGGTGGGGGTGAATGAGCAGTTCTTC
many,NA,TRBV3-1,TRBJ1-1,CASSQSSGTEAFF,TGTGCCAGCAGCCAATCGTCCGGCACTGAAGCTTTCTTT
few,TRBD2,TRBV20-1,TRBJ2-3,CSARPAGLAGGLSTDTQYF,TGCAGTGCTAGACCCGCGGGACTAGCGGGGGGACTAAGCACAGATACGCAGTATTTT
NA,TRBD1,TRBV2,TRBJ1-5,CASIRGTGQPQHF,TGTGCCAGCATCAGGGGGACCGGGCAGCCCCAGCATTTT
few,TRBD1,TRBV6-5,TRBJ2-7,CASGQARQYF,TGTGCCAGCGGACAGGCGAGGCAGTACTTC
few,NA,TRBV3-1,TRBJ2-7,CASSHGDSYEQYF,TGTGCCAGCAGCCACGGGGACTCCTACGAGCAGTACTTC
many,NA,TRBV6-5,TRBJ1-4,CASSRRPVDEKLFF,TGTGCCAGCAGCCGCCGCCCGGTCGATGAAAAACTGTTTTTT